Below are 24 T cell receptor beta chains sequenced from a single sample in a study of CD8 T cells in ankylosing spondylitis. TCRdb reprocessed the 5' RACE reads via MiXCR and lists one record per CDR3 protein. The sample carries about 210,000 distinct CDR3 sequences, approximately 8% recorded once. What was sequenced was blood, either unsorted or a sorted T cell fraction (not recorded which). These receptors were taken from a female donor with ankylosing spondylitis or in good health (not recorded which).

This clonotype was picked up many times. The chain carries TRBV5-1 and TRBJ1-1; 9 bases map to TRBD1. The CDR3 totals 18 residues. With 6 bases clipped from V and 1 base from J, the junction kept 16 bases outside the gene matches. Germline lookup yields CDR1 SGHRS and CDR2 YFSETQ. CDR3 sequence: CASNTFRGTGMANTEAFF. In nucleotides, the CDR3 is TGCGCCAGCAACACATTCCGAGGGACAGGGATGGCGAACACTGAAGCTTTCTTT.

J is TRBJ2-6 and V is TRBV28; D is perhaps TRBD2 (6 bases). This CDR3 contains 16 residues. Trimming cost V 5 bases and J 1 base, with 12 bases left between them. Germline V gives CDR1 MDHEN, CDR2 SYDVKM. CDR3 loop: CASSTAGLSGANVLTF. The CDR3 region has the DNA TGTGCCAGCAGTACGGCGGGACTTTCTGGGGCCAACGTCCTGACTTTC.

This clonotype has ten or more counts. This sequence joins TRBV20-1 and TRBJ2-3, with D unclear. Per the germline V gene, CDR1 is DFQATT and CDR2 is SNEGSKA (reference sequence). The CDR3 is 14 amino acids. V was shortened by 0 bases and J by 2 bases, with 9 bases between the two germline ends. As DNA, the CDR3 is TGCAGTGCTAGAGATATGCGGAACACAGATACGCAGTATTTT. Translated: CSARDMRNTDTQYF.

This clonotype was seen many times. The CDR3 region is CSARDSTSGSLVKYF. CDR3 nucleotides: TGCAGTGCTAGAGATAGTACTAGCGGGAGCTTGGTGAAGTACTTC. The chain couples TRBV20-1 to TRBJ2-7, with 11 bases aligning to TRBD2. Looked up from germline, CDR1 is DFQATT and CDR2 is SNEGSKA (reference sequence). The CDR3 extends over 15 amino acids. Losses at the gene ends were 0 bases for V and 11 bases for J; bases not matched to a gene: 12.

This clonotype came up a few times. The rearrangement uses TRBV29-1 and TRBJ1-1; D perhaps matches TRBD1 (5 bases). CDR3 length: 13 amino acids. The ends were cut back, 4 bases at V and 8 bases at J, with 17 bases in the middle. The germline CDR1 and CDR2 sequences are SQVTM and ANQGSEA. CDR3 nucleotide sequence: TGCAGCGTTGGCAGAGGCAGCCGGACAGAAGCTTTCTTT. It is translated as CSVGRGSRTEAFF. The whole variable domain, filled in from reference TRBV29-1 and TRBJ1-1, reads SAVISQKPSRDICQRGTSLTIQCQVDSQVTMMFWYRQQPGQSLTLIATANQGSEATYESGFVIDKFPISRPNLTFSTLTVSNMSPEDSSIYLCSVGRGSRTEAFFGQGTRLTVV.

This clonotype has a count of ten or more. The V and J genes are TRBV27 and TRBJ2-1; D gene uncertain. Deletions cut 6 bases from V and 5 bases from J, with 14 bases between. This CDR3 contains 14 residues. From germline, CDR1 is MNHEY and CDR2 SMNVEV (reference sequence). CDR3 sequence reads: CASSLGDRDNEQFF. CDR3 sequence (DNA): TGTGCCAGCAGCCTCGGAGATCGGGACAATGAGCAGTTCTTC.

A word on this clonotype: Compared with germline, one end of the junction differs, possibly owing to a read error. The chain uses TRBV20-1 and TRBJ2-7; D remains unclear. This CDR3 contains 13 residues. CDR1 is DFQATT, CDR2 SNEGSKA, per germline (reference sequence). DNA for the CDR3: TGCAGTGCTCCGTTGACCCCTTTCTACGAGCAGTGCTTC. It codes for CSAPLTPFYEQCF.

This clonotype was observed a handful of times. The CDR3 reads CASSFGQGNYQPQHF. CDR3 nucleotides: TGTGCCAGCAGTTTCGGACAGGGAAATTATCAGCCCCAGCATTTT. The genes are TRBV6-5 and TRBJ1-5, with 8 bases fitting TRBD1. Germline CDR1 and CDR2: MNHEY and SVGAGI. The CDR3 runs to 15 residues. V lost 4 bases, J lost 5 bases, and 7 bases stayed unmatched.

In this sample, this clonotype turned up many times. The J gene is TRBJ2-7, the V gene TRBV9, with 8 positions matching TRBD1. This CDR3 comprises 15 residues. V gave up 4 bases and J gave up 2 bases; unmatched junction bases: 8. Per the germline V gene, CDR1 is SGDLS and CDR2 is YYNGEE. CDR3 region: CASSPSQGATYEQYF. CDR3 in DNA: TGTGCCAGCAGCCCAAGTCAGGGGGCGACCTACGAGCAGTACTTC.

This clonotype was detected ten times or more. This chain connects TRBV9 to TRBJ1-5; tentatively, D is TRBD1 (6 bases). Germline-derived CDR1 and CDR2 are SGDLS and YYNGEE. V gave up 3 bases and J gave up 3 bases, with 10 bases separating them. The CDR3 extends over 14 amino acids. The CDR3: CASSAQGSNQPQHF. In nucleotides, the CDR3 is TGTGCCAGCAGCGCACAGGGTTCCAATCAGCCCCAGCATTTT.

The CDR3 protein is CAWSGGHSYTEAFF. The CDR3 bases are TGTGCCTGGAGTGGGGGACATAGCTACACTGAAGCTTTCTTT. The rearrangement joins TRBV30 to TRBJ1-1; D may be TRBD1 (6 bases). The V end was cut by 1 base, the J end by 3 bases, with 12 bases between. The CDR3 spans 14 residues. CDR1 and CDR2 (germline): GTSNPN, SVGIG (reference sequence).

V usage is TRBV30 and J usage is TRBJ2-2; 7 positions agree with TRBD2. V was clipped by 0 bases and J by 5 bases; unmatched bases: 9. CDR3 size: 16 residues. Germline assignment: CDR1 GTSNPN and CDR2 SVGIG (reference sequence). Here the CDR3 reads CAWSVGFGGRTGELFF. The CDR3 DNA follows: TGTGCCTGGAGTGTAGGCTTTGGCGGGAGAACCGGGGAGCTGTTTTTT.

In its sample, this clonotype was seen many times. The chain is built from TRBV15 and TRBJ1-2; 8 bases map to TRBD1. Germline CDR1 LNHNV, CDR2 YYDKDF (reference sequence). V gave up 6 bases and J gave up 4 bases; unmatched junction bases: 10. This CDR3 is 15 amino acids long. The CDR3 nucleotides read TGTGCCACCAGTCCGCGACAGGGGAGAATCTATGGCTACACCTTC. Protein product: CATSPRQGRIYGYTF.

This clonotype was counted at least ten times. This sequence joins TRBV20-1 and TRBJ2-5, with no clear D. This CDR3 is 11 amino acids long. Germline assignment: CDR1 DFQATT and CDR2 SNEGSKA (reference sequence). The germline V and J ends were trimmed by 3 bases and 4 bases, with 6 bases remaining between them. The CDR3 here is CSASKGETQYF. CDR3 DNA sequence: TGCAGTGCTAGTAAAGGAGAGACCCAGTACTTC.

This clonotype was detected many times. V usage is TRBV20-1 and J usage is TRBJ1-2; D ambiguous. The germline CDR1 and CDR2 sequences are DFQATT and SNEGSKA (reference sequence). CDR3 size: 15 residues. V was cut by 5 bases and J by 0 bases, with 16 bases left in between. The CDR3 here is CSASPLGSPNYGYTF. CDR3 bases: TGCAGTGCTTCCCCCCTGGGCAGCCCTAACTATGGCTACACCTTC.

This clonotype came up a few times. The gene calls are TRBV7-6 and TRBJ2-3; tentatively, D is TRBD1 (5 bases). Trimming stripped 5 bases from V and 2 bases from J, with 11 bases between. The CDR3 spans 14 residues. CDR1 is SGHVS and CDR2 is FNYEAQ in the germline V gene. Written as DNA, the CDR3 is TGTGCCAGCAGCCACCCGACAGCCACAGATACGCAGTATTTT. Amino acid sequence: CASSHPTATDTQYF.

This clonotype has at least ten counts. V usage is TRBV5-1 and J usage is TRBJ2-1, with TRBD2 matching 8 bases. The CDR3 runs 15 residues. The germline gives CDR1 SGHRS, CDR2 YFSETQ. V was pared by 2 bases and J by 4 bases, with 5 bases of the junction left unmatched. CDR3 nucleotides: TGCGCCAGCAGCTTATCGACGGGAGGGTACAATGAGCAGTTCTTC. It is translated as CASSLSTGGYNEQFF.

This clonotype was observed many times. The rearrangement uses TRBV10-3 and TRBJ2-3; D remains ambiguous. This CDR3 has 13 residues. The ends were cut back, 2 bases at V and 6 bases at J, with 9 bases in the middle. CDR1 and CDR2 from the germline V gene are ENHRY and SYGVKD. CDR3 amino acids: CAISEPPRDTQYF. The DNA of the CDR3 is TGTGCCATCAGTGAGCCGCCACGGGATACGCAGTATTTT.

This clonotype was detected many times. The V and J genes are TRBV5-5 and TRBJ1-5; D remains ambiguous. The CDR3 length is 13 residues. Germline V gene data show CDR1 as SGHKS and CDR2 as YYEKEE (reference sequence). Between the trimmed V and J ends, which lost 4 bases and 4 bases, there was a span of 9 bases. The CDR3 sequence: CASSISENQPQHF. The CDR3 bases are TGTGCCAGCAGCATCAGCGAAAATCAGCCCCAGCATTTT.

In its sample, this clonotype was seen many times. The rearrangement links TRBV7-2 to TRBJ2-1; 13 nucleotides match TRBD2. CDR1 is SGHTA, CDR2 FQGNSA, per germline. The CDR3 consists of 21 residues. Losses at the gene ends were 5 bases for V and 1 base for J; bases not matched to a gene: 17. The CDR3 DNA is TGTGCCAGCAGCCGACCTATTAAGACTAGCGGGAGGACTCAATCCTACAATGAGCAGTTCTTC. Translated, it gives CASSRPIKTSGRTQSYNEQFF. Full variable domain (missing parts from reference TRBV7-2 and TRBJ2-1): GAGVSQSPSNKVTEKGKDVELRCDPISGHTALYWYRQSLGQGLEFLIYFQGNSAPDKSGLPSDRFSAERTGGSVSTLTIQRTQQEDSAVYLCASSRPIKTSGRTQSYNEQFFGPGTRLTVL.

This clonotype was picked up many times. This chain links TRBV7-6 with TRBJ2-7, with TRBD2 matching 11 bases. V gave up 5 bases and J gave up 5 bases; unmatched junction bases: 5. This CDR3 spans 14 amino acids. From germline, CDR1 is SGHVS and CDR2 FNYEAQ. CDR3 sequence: CASSQLAGENEQYF. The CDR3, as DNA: TGTGCCAGCAGCCAACTAGCGGGAGAGAACGAGCAGTACTTC.

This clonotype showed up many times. The CDR3: CASRPGGAYEAFF. The CDR3, as DNA: TGTGCCAGCAGGCCAGGGGGCGCTTATGAAGCTTTCTTT. The rearrangement joins TRBV12-3 or TRBV12-4 to TRBJ1-1; TRBD1 agrees at 8 bases. CDR3 size: 13 residues. V lost 6 bases and J lost 7; bases outside the gene matches: 7.

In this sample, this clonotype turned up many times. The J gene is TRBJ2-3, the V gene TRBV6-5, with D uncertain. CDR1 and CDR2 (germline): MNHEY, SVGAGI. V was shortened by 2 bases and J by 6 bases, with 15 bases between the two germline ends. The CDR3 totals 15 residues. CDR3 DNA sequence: TGTGCCAGCAGTTACCAGTCATTAGAGTTGGATACGCAGTATTTT. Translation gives CASSYQSLELDTQYF.

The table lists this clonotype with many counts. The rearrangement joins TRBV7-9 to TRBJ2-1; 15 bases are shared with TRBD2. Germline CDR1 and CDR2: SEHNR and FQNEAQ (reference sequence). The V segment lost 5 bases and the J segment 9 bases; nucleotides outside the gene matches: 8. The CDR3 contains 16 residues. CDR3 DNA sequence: TGTGCCAGCAGCCCCCGGACTAGCGGGAGGGCCCCTGAGCAGTTCTTC. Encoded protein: CASSPRTSGRAPEQFF.